Described below is a single T cell receptor beta chain sequence and its context. What it binds is not known. The sample originates from a study of breast tumors, draining lymph nodes, adjacent tissues. Study-level findings and limits: Compared with lymph nodes, tumors were less diverse; compared with nontumor tissue, more. That most tumor T cells come from lymph nodes remained unproven.

Breast cancer patients provided tissue from their axillary draining lymph nodes. TCRdb used MiXCR to reprocess the multiplex PCR reads, holding one entry per CDR3 protein. The sample comprises 120,000 to 150,000 distinct CDR3 sequences, 30% to 35% of which are singletons, and around 2.3% rests with the top ten. The specimen sequenced was axillary lymph node tissue. The receptor comes from a female donor with breast cancer. Some clones in this sample may be carry-over from other donors' samples.

The CDR3 loop is CSAPSVVIEKLFF. In DNA form, the CDR3 reads TGCAGTGCCCCTTCGGTGGTTATTGAAAAACTGTTTTTT. The V gene is TRBV20-1, the J gene TRBJ1-4; D is ambiguous. Germline V CDR1 and CDR2: DFQATT, SNEGSKA (reference sequence). V shed 6 bases and J shed 7 bases, with 15 bases lying between them. CDR3 length equals 13 residues.